This TCR beta chain was obtained from a study of blood T cell repertoires in COVID-19. The protocol was immunoSEQ multiplex PCR, while the TCRdb copy is restricted to in-frame clones and leaves out a portion. The top ten hold 0.95% to 1.2% of the sample, which has 250,000 to 300,000 clones, approximately 92% seen once. Details on this clone: This specimen includes other DNA sequences encoding the same CDR3.

The germline V gene has CDR1 GTSNPN and CDR2 SVGIG (reference sequence). Losses at the gene ends were 4 bases for V and 7 bases for J; bases not matched to a gene: 4. The CDR3 consists of 13 residues. The TCR originated in a woman aged 30 to 39 who had recovered from COVID-19. The sequenced sample consisted of PBMCs or T cells enriched from blood (not recorded which). The chain couples TRBV30 to TRBJ1-4, with 9 bases fitting TRBD1. As DNA, the CDR3 is TGTGCCTGGAACAGGGGGCTGGGTGAAAAACTGTTTTTT. It codes for CAWNRGLGEKLFF.